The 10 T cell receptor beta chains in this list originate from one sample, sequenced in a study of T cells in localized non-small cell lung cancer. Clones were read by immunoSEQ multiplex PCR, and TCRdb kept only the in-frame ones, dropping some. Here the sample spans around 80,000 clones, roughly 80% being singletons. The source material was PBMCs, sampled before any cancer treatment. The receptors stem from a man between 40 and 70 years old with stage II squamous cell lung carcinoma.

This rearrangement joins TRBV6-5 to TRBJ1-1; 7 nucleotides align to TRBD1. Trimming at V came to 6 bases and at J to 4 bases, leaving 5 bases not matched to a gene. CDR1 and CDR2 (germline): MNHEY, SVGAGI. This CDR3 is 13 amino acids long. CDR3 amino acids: CASSTTGITEAFF. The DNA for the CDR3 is TGTGCCAGCAGCACGACAGGGATCACTGAAGCTTTCTTT.

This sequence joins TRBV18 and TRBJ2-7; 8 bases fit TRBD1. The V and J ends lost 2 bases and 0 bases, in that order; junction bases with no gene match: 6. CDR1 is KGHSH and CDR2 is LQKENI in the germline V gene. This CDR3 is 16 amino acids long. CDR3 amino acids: CASSPLGQGGSYEQYF. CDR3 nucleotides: TGTGCCAGCTCACCATTAGGACAGGGAGGCTCCTACGAGCAGTACTTC.

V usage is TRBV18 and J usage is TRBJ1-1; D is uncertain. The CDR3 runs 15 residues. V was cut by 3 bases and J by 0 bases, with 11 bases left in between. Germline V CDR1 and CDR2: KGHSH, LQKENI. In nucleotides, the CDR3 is TGTGCCAGCTCACCCCCGGGGAAGATGAACACTGAAGCTTTCTTT. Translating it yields CASSPPGKMNTEAFF. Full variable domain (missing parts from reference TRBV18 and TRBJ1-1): NAGVMQNPRHLVRRRGQEARLRCSPMKGHSHVYWYRQLPEEGLKFMVYLQKENIIDESGMPKERFSAEFPKEGPSILRIQQVVRGDSAAYFCASSPPGKMNTEAFFGQGTRLTVV.

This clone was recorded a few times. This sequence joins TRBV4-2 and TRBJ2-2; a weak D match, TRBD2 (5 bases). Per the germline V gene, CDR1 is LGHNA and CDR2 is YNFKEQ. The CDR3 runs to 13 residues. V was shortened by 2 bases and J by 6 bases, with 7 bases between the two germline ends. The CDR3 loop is CASSQLEAGELFF. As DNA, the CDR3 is TGTGCCAGCAGCCAACTGGAGGCCGGGGAGCTGTTTTTT.

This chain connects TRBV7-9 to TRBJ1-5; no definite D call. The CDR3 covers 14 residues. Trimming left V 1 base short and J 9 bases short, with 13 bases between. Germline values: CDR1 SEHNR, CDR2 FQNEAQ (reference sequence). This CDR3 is CASSLGTGVGPQHF. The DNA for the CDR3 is TGTGCCAGCAGCTTAGGGACCGGGGTTGGGCCCCAGCATTTT.

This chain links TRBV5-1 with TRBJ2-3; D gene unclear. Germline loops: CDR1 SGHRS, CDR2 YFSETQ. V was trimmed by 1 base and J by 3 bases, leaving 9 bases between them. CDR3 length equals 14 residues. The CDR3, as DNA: TGCGCCAGCAGCTTGATGGGTAGGACAGATACGCAGTATTTT. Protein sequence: CASSLMGRTDTQYF.

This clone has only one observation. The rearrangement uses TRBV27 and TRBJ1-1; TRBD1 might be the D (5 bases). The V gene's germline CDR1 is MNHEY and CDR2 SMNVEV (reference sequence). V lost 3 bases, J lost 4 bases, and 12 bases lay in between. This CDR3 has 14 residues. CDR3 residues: CASSFGQGVTEAFF. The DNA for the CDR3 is TGTGCCAGCAGTTTTGGTCAGGGTGTCACTGAAGCTTTCTTT.

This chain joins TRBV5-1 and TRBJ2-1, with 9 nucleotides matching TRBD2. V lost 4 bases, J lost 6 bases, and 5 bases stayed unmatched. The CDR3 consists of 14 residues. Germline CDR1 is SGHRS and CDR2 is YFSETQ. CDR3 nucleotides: TGCGCCAGCAGCCAAGGACTAGCGACCAATGAGCAGTTCTTC. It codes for CASSQGLATNEQFF.

CDR3 in DNA: TGTGCCTGGAACCGGGACAGGAGCTCTGGAAACACCATATATTTT. Protein: CAWNRDRSSGNTIYF. J is TRBJ1-3 and V is TRBV30; TRBD1 matches at 8 bases. Germline CDR1 is GTSNPN and CDR2 is SVGIG (reference sequence). V shed 4 bases and J 0 bases; nucleotides not matched to a gene: 5. This CDR3 comprises 15 residues.

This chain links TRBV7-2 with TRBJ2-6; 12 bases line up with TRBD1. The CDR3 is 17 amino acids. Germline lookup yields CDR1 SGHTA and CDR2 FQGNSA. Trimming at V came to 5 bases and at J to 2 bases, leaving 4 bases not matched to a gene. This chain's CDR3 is CASSKGQGAAGANVLTF. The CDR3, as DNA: TGTGCCAGCAGCAAGGGACAGGGGGCAGCTGGGGCCAACGTCCTGACTTTC.